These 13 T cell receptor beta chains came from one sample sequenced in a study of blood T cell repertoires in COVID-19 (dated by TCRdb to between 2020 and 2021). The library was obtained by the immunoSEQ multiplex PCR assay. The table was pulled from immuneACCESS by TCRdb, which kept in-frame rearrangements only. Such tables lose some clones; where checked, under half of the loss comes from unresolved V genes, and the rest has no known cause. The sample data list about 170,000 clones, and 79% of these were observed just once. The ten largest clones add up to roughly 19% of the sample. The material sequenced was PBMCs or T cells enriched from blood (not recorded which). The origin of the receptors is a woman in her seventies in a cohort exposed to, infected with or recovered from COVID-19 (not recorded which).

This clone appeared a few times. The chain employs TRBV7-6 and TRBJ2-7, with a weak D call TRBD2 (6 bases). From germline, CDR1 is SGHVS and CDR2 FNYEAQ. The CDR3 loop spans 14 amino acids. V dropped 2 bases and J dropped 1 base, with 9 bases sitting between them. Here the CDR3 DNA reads TGTGCCAGCAGCTTATTTAGCGGTTCCTACGAGCAGTACTTC. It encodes CASSLFSGSYEQYF.

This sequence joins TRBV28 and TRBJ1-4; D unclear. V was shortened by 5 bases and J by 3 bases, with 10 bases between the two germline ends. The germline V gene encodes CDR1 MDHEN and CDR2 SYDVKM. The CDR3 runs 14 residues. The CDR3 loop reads CASSDGGANEKLFF. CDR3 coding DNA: TGTGCCAGCAGTGACGGAGGAGCTAATGAAAAACTGTTTTTT.

In DNA form, the CDR3 reads TGTGCCAGCAGTGCCAGACAGGGGAGAGGGCCCCCTGAAGCTTTCTTT. It is translated as CASSARQGRGPPEAFF. This sequence joins TRBV28 and TRBJ1-1; 8 bases agree with TRBD1. The germline V gene encodes CDR1 MDHEN and CDR2 SYDVKM. This CDR3 comprises 16 residues. Germline trimming cut 5 bases from V and 6 bases from J; bases unmatched to any gene: 14.

For the CDR3, the DNA is TGTGCCAGCAAGGTAGCGGGAGTTGGTACCGGGGAGCTGTTTTTT. Its translation is CASKVAGVGTGELFF. The rearrangement uses TRBV2 and TRBJ2-2, with 9 nucleotides matching TRBD2. Unmatched junction bases numbered 8, after V lost 7 bases and J lost 5 bases. Germline assignment: CDR1 SNHLY and CDR2 FYNNEI. This CDR3 is 15 amino acids long.

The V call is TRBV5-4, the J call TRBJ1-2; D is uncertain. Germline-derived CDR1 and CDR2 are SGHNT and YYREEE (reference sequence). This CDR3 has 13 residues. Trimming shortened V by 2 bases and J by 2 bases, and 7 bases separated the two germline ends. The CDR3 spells CASSFGQNYGYTF. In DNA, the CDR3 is TGTGCCAGCAGCTTTGGCCAGAACTATGGCTACACCTTC.

CDR3 loop: CASNRAGEGEQYF. CDR3 DNA: TGTGCCAGCAATCGAGCGGGAGAGGGTGAGCAGTACTTC. This chain uses TRBV2 with TRBJ2-7; 8 bases are shared with TRBD2. Germline loops: CDR1 SNHLY, CDR2 FYNNEI. V gave up 7 bases and J gave up 7 bases; unmatched junction bases: 9. The CDR3 runs 13 residues.

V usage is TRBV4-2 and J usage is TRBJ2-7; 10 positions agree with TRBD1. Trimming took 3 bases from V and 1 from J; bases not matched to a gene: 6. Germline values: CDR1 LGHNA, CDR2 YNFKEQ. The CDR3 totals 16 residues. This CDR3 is CASSQVSGQGSYEQYF. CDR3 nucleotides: TGTGCCAGCAGCCAGGTGTCGGGACAGGGGTCCTACGAGCAGTACTTC.

CDR3 sequence: CASSPFGTKETQYF. CDR3 coding DNA: TGTGCCAGCAGCCCTTTCGGTACGAAAGAGACCCAGTACTTC. The gene calls are TRBV11-3 and TRBJ2-5; no definite D call. The germline CDR1 and CDR2 sequences are SGHNT and YENEEA. Trimming cost V 5 bases and J 3 bases, with 13 bases left between them. CDR3 length: 14 residues.

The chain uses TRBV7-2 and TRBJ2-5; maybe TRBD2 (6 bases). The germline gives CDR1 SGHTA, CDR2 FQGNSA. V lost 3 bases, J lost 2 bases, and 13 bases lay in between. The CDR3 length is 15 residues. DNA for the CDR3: TGTGCCAGCAGCTTTTCAGGACTAATTCAAGAGACCCAGTACTTC. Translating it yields CASSFSGLIQETQYF.

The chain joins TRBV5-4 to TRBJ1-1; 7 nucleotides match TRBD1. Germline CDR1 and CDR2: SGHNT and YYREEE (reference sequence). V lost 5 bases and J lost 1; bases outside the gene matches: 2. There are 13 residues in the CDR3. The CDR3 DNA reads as TGTGCCAGCAGTAGGACAGGGAACACTGAAGCTTTCTTT. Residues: CASSRTGNTEAFF.

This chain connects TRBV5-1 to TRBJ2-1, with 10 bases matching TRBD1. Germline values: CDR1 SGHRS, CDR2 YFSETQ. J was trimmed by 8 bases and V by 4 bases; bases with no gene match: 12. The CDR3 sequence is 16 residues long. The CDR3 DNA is TGCGCCAGCAGCCTGCTAGGGACAGGGGATTGGGATGAGCAGTTCTTC. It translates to CASSLLGTGDWDEQFF.

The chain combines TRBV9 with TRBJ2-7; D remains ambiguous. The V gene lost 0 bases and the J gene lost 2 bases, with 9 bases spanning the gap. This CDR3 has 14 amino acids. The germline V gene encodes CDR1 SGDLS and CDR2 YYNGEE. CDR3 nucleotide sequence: TGTGCCAGCAGCGTAGCTCCGGAGACCTACGAGCAGTACTTC. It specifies CASSVAPETYEQYF. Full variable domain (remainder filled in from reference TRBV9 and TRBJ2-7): DSGVTQTPKHLITATGQRVTLRCSPRSGDLSVYWYQQSLDQGLQFLIQYYNGEERAKGNILERFSAQQFPDLHSELNLSSLELGDSALYFCASSVAPETYEQYFGPGTRLTVT.

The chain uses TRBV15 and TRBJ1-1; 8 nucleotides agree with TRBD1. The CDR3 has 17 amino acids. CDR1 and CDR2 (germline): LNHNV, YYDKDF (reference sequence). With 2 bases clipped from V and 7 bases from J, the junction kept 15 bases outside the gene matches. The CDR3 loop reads CATSRRLNPGTGDEAFF. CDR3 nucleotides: TGTGCCACCAGCAGACGACTAAACCCCGGGACAGGAGATGAAGCTTTCTTT.